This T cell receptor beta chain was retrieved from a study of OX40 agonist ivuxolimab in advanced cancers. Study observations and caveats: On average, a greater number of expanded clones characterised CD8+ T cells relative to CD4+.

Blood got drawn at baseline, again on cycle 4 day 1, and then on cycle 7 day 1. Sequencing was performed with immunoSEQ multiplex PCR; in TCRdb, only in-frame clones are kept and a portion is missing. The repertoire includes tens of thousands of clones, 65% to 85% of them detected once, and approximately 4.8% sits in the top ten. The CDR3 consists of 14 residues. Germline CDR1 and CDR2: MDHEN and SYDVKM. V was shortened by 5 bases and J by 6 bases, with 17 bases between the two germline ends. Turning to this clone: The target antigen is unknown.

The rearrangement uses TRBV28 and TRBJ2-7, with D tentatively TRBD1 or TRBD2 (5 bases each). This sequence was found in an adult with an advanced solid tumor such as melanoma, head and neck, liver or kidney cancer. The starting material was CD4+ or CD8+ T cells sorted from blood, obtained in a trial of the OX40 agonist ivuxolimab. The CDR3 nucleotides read TGTGCCAGCAGTACCCCCGGGGCGGTTTCCGAGCAGTACTTC. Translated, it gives CASSTPGAVSEQYF.